This T cell receptor (beta chain) is drawn from a study of shared T cell receptors in the human thymus. The method was immunoSEQ multiplex PCR; TCRdb's version includes in-frame clones alone and lacks a portion of them. Of some 760,000 clones listed, 70% to 90% are singletons. CDR3 size: 17 residues. V dropped 2 bases and J dropped 6; count of bases not matched to a gene: 8. Germline assignment: CDR1 PRHDT and CDR2 FYEKMQ (reference sequence). The data were also submitted as part of a second study, on human thymus T cells. That paper notes: In corrective heart surgery, resections were taken, and these provided the thymus tissue. Related research reported highly overlapping thymic repertoires among unrelated individuals.

The receptor's source is a girl under three years old with a congenital heart defect. The J gene is TRBJ2-3, the V gene TRBV13; 13 bases match TRBD2. Sequenced material: thymocytes. The CDR3 spells CASSLSTSGGPKDTQYF. In DNA, the CDR3 is TGTGCCAGCAGCTTATCGACTAGCGGGGGGCCAAAGGATACGCAGTATTTT.